Following are 5 T cell receptor beta chains from one sample sequenced in a study of shared clonotypes between healthy human individuals (TCRdb year 2020). To prepare the library, the immunoSEQ multiplex PCR assay was applied. The table comes from immuneACCESS by way of TCRdb, which keeps in-frame sequences with V and J called. Part of the clones is missing from these tables; in studies checked, under half for an unresolved V gene and the rest for unknown reasons. This sample gives hundreds of thousands of clones in total; about 80% of them show up just once. The biggest ten clones account for around 12% of the sample. What was sequenced was PBMCs. The receptors shown here come from a woman between 40 and 50 years old in good health. Some clones in this sample may be carry-over from other donors' samples.

CDR3 amino acids: CASSLRQAGGTEAFF. The CDR3 DNA follows: TGTGCCAGCAGCCTGAGACAGGCGGGAGGCACTGAAGCTTTCTTT. J is TRBJ1-1 and V is TRBV6-1; maybe TRBD1 (6 bases). The CDR3 consists of 15 residues. The V gene's germline CDR1 is MNHNS and CDR2 SASEGT. The ends were cut back, 6 bases at V and 4 bases at J, with 18 bases in the middle.

Details on this clone: The same CDR3 can be traced to other DNA sequences in this sample. The CDR3 is CASSLGYTQYF. CDR3 coding DNA: TGTGCCAGCAGCCTGGGTTATACGCAGTATTTT. The chain combines TRBV11-2 with TRBJ2-3; D call uncertain. This CDR3 comprises 11 residues. Germline V gives CDR1 SGHAT, CDR2 FQNNGV. Trimming cost V 5 bases and J 7 bases, with 7 bases left between them.

To note about this clone: The sample contains more than one DNA sequence encoding this CDR3. The gene calls are TRBV7-9 and TRBJ1-3; D remains ambiguous. CDR3 length: 15 residues. Per germline, CDR1 SEHNR and CDR2 FQNEAQ (reference sequence). V shed 2 bases and J shed 0 bases, with 8 bases lying between them. The CDR3 spells CASSLSPNSGNTIYF. The CDR3 nucleotides are TGTGCCAGCAGCTTATCGCCGAACTCTGGAAACACCATATATTTT. Full variable domain (missing parts from reference TRBV7-9 and TRBJ1-3): DTGVSQNPRHKITKRGQNVTFRCDPISEHNRLYWYRQTLGQGPEFLTYFQNEAQLEKSRLLSDRFSAERPKGSFSTLEIQRTEQGDSAMYLCASSLSPNSGNTIYFGEGSWLTVV.

As regards this clone: The CDR3 carries no conserved terminal phenylalanine or tryptophan, so it likely arises from a read error. The chain links TRBV27 to TRBJ2-7; 10 bases are shared with TRBD1. There are 15 residues in the CDR3. Germline V gives CDR1 MNHEY, CDR2 SMNVEV (reference sequence). The CDR3, as DNA: TGTGCCAGCAGGTTATCGGGACAGGGGACCTACGAGCAGTACCTC. Translation: CASRLSGQGTYEQYL.

The chain couples TRBV18 to TRBJ1-2, with 8 bases that match TRBD1. J gave up 8 bases and V 1 base, and 6 bases lay outside the gene matches. This CDR3 spans 14 amino acids. Germline CDR1 is KGHSH and CDR2 is LQKENI. CDR3 sequence reads: CASSPLTGGNGYTF. The CDR3 nucleotides are TGTGCCAGCTCACCACTTACAGGGGGAAACGGCTACACCTTC.